The 19 T cell receptor beta chains listed next were all sequenced from one sample in a study of vaccination effects on CD4 cells after COVID-19. Their antigens are not known. Peptide-pool stimulation followed by sequencing identified expanded antigen-specific CD4+ clonotypes in the ViraFEST assay. Cells that had been cultured for ten to eleven days were the source of isolated CD4+ T cells. Every participant took two doses of the BNT162b2 or mRNA-1273 vaccine. Data came from immunoSEQ multiplex PCR; TCRdb stores just in-frame clones and leaves some out. The sample lists around 69,000 clones, 70% to 75% seen once, with roughly 1.6% in the top ten. Sample: CD4+ T cells from PBMCs cultured with HCoV-229E spike peptides, taken after COVID-19 vaccination. Receptors were obtained from a human donor who received a COVID-19 vaccine.

The sample holds a few counts of this clone. The chain employs TRBV10-2 and TRBJ1-1, with 9 bases that match TRBD1. CDR3 length: 15 amino acids. Germline CDR1 reads WSHSY; CDR2 reads SAAADI. V gave up 7 bases and J gave up 0 bases; unmatched junction bases: 6. Written as DNA, the CDR3 is TGCGCCAGCACTGACCGGGACAGGGTGAACACTGAAGCTTTCTTT. Translated: CASTDRDRVNTEAFF.

The chain's CDR3 is CASRETGSNTEAFF. The DNA for the CDR3 is TGCGCCAGCAGGGAGACAGGGTCTAACACTGAAGCTTTCTTT. The rearrangement joins TRBV10-1 to TRBJ1-1, with TRBD1 matching 7 bases. The CDR3 has 14 amino acids. The trim removed 6 bases at V and 2 bases at J, leaving 6 bases unmatched. Germline V gene lookup returns CDR1 WNHNN and CDR2 SYGVQD (reference sequence).

V gene TRBV4-1 combines with J gene TRBJ1-5; no definite D call. Looked up from germline, CDR1 is MGHRA and CDR2 is YSYEKL. V dropped 0 bases and J dropped 9 bases, with 12 bases sitting between them. CDR3 size: 14 residues. CDR3 amino acids: CASSQDAEFRPQHF. The CDR3 DNA sequence: TGCGCCAGCAGCCAAGACGCGGAGTTTCGGCCCCAGCATTTT.

This clone has a handful of counts. This sequence joins TRBV7-2 and TRBJ2-1; D is uncertain. V lost 2 bases and J 5 bases, leaving 7 bases between the germline ends. Germline CDR1 reads SGHTA; CDR2 reads FQGNSA. The CDR3 totals 13 residues. CDR3 DNA sequence: TGTGCCAGCAGCTTATATCCGAACAATGAGCAGTTCTTC. Amino acids: CASSLYPNNEQFF.

This clone was observed a handful of times. This sequence joins TRBV19 and TRBJ2-5; 8 bases match TRBD1. Trimming took 8 bases from V and 4 from J; bases not matched to a gene: 6. There are 13 residues in the CDR3. Germline lookup yields CDR1 LNHDA and CDR2 SQIVND (reference sequence). CDR3 loop: CASLDRARETQYF. The DNA for the CDR3 is TGTGCCAGTTTGGACAGGGCCAGAGAGACCCAGTACTTC.

The J gene is TRBJ2-3, the V gene TRBV7-2; 10 nucleotides align to TRBD2. Germline CDR1 and CDR2: SGHTA and FQGNSA. The CDR3 has 14 amino acids. Germline trimming cut 6 bases from V and 6 bases from J; bases unmatched to any gene: 6. The CDR3 loop is CASRASGGKDTQYF. DNA of the CDR3: TGTGCCAGCAGAGCTAGCGGGGGAAAGGATACGCAGTATTTT.

This chain links TRBV5-8 with TRBJ1-5; D may be TRBD1 (5 bases). This CDR3 is 15 amino acids long. Germline V gene data show CDR1 as SGHTS and CDR2 as YDEGEE. Trimming removed 4 bases at V and 6 bases at J, with 17 bases between. This CDR3 is CASSPRTPEGQPQHF. The CDR3 region has the DNA TGTGCCAGCAGCCCACGGACACCAGAGGGTCAGCCCCAGCATTTT.

This chain joins TRBV7-2 and TRBJ1-1; 7 bases are shared with TRBD1. V lost 0 bases, J lost 3 bases, and 4 bases stayed unmatched. This CDR3 comprises 15 residues. CDR1 is SGHTA, CDR2 FQGNSA, per germline. This CDR3 reads CASSLAPGGHTEAFF. For the CDR3, the DNA is TGTGCCAGCAGCTTAGCCCCAGGGGGACACACTGAAGCTTTCTTT. The entire variable domain, with the rest obtained from reference TRBV7-2 and TRBJ1-1, is as follows: GAGVSQSPSNKVTEKGKDVELRCDPISGHTALYWYRQSLGQGLEFLIYFQGNSAPDKSGLPSDRFSAERTGGSVSTLTIQRTQQEDSAVYLCASSLAPGGHTEAFFGQGTRLTVV.

The chain joins TRBV2 to TRBJ1-2; 7 bases agree with TRBD1. The CDR3 is made up of 12 amino acids. Germline values: CDR1 SNHLY, CDR2 FYNNEI. The J segment lost 7 bases and the V segment lost 5 bases, leaving 4 bases of the junction unmatched. This CDR3 is CASSSGGRGYTF. The CDR3 DNA sequence: TGTGCCAGCAGTTCAGGGGGGCGTGGCTACACCTTC.

In its sample, this clone was seen a few times. The chain couples TRBV4-1 to TRBJ2-1, with TRBD1 matching over 9 bases. V trimming: 4 bases; J trimming: 3 bases; junction bases outside the gene matches: 4. The germline gives CDR1 MGHRA, CDR2 YSYEKL. The CDR3 has 15 amino acids. CDR3 coding DNA: TGCGCCAGCAGCCCAGGACAGGGGTTCTACAATGAGCAGTTCTTC. Translated, it gives CASSPGQGFYNEQFF.

DNA for the CDR3: TGCGCCAGCAGCTTGGGTAATAGCGGGGGGATCAATGAGCAGTTCTTC. Its translation: CASSLGNSGGINEQFF. The chain couples TRBV5-1 to TRBJ2-1; 10 bases map to TRBD2. The CDR3 runs 16 residues. Unmatched junction bases numbered 6, after V lost 0 bases and J lost 6 bases. From germline, CDR1 is SGHRS and CDR2 YFSETQ.

This clone was seen once. This sequence joins TRBV29-1 and TRBJ1-4; no clear D gene. Germline-derived CDR1 and CDR2 are SQVTM and ANQGSEA. V dropped 3 bases and J dropped 8 bases, with 13 bases sitting between them. This CDR3 region has 13 residues. The CDR3 nucleotides are TGCAGCGTTGATAATGGGATGGGCGAAAAACTGTTTTTT. Encoded protein: CSVDNGMGEKLFF.

This chain connects TRBV19 to TRBJ1-1, with 7 bases aligning to TRBD1. Per germline, CDR1 LNHDA and CDR2 SQIVND (reference sequence). The length of the CDR3 is 15 residues. V trimming: 5 bases; J trimming: 5 bases; junction bases outside the gene matches: 11. CDR3 sequence (DNA): TGTGCCAGTAGTCTCCGACAGGGAGGAGGAACTGAAGCTTTCTTT. It specifies CASSLRQGGGTEAFF.

V is TRBV6-4 and J is TRBJ1-6; D is possibly TRBD1 (5 bases). Germline CDR1 and CDR2: MRHNA and SNTAGT. The length of the CDR3 is 13 residues. Trimming left V 8 bases short and J 8 bases short, with 13 bases between. For the CDR3, the DNA is TGTGCCAGCCGTCGGGACGGATATTCACCCCTCCACTTT. The encoded protein is CASRRDGYSPLHF.

This clone was seen once. The rearrangement uses TRBV2 and TRBJ2-3, with D hard to call. CDR1 is SNHLY, CDR2 FYNNEI, per germline. V lost 6 bases and J lost 0, with 16 bases in between. This CDR3 is 16 amino acids long. The CDR3 region is CASSSERPISTDTQYF. The DNA of the CDR3 is TGTGCCAGCAGCTCAGAGAGGCCGATTAGCACAGATACGCAGTATTTT.

The rearrangement links TRBV5-1 to TRBJ1-1, with TRBD1 matching 10 bases. With 0 bases clipped from V and 0 bases from J, the junction kept 5 bases outside the gene matches. The CDR3 consists of 17 residues. Germline V gene sequence: CDR1 SGHRS, CDR2 YFSETQ. The CDR3 loop reads CASSLVGQGFMNTEAFF. CDR3 nucleotide sequence: TGCGCCAGCAGCTTGGTGGGACAGGGGTTCATGAACACTGAAGCTTTCTTT. Looking up the rest from reference TRBV5-1 and TRBJ1-1 gives the full variable domain: KAGVTQTPRYLIKTRGQQVTLSCSPISGHRSVSWYQQTPGQGLQFLFEYFSETQRNKGNFPGRFSGRQFSNSRSEMNVSTLELGDSALYLCASSLVGQGFMNTEAFFGQGTRLTVV.

This clone was counted between two and nine times. The conserved closing phenylalanine or tryptophan is absent in this CDR3, likely reflecting a read error. The DNA is left out, because the CDR3 cannot be placed on it with certainty; the CDR3 is given as TCRdb lists it. This chain links TRBV27 with TRBJ2-7. 8 amino acids form the CDR3, both terminal residues included. Germline loops: CDR1 MNHEY, CDR2 SMNVEV (reference sequence). The chain's CDR3 is CASTTGTL.

This clone was seen ten or more times. The CDR3, as DNA: TGTGCCTGGAGTTCTCATTCAGGGTCTGGAAACACCATATATTTT. This encodes CAWSSHSGSGNTIYF. This chain connects TRBV30 to TRBJ1-3; D is perhaps TRBD1 (5 bases). The CDR3 is 15 amino acids. Trimming left V 2 bases short and J 1 base short, with 12 bases between. Germline CDR1 is GTSNPN and CDR2 is SVGIG (reference sequence).

This clone was detected once. The V gene is TRBV18, the J gene TRBJ1-1; D uncertain. The ends were cut back, 3 bases at V and 6 bases at J, with 8 bases in the middle. The germline gives CDR1 KGHSH, CDR2 LQKENI. The CDR3 loop spans 12 amino acids. The CDR3, as DNA: TGTGCCAGCTCACCCCGGCAGTCTGAAGCTTTCTTT. Translated: CASSPRQSEAFF.